The T cell receptor (beta chain) described here comes from a study of control samples from healthy donors and cancer patients. Clones were sequenced by immunoSEQ multiplex PCR, and TCRdb holds only the in-frame ones, with some missing. Seen here are 30,000 to 40,000 clones, approximately 94% observed once, and the top ten hold more than 1.5%. The V gene's germline CDR1 is LNHDA and CDR2 SQIVND (reference sequence). The CDR3 has 15 residues. Trimming took 4 bases from V and 3 from J; bases not matched to a gene: 8. Sequencing was performed on PBMCs. The TCR comes from a man aged 40-49 years with colorectal cancer. The rearrangement uses TRBV19 and TRBJ1-2, with 7 bases aligning to TRBD1. CDR3 amino acids: CASSTPRTGYYGYTF. The CDR3 nucleotides read TGTGCCAGTAGTACCCCTCGGACAGGTTACTATGGCTACACCTTC.